The text below deals with one TCR beta chain. Its target is not known. The data originate from a study of beta chain features in type 1 diabetes. The study, taken as a whole, reports: All four CD4+ subsets from Type 1 diabetes patients carried moderately but significantly shorter TCRB CDR3s.

What was sequenced were expressed TCRB transcripts, since all of the isolated RNA had been reverse transcribed. This table comes from immunoSEQ multiplex PCR, and its TCRdb copy is limited to in-frame clones, with some not included. This table holds about 650,000 clones, about an eighth found once. One heparinised draw, averaging around 120 mL, was taken per donor. Via the markers CD45RO/CCR7/CD25/CD127/CD95/CD27, stem cell-like memory, regulatory, central memory and naive CD4+ cells were sorted. All sorted populations exceeded 95% purity. The sequenced sample consisted of naive CD4+ T cells from blood. The sequence was collected from a man aged 25-40 years with type 1 diabetes.

In nucleotides, the CDR3 is TGTGCCAGCAGCCCGGGGACAGGGGGGACCCTTTGGACCGGGGAGCTGTTTTTT. This codes for CASSPGTGGTLWTGELFF. The chain carries TRBV9 and TRBJ2-2, with 11 bases identical to TRBD1. The CDR3 runs to 18 residues. CDR1 is SGDLS, CDR2 YYNGEE, per germline. V lost 4 bases, J lost 5 bases, and 13 bases stayed unmatched.